What follows describes a single TCR beta chain. What it binds is not known. The CDR3 covers 14 residues. Germline V CDR1 and CDR2: MNHEY, SMNVEV (reference sequence). Trimming removed 2 bases from V and 2 bases from J, with 10 bases in between. Investigators took RNA and DNA out together from 20-30 mg of unsorted bulk tissue. Production of TCR beta cDNA used 500 ng total RNA together with a constant-region primer. Investigators got TCR beta libraries out of three nested multiplex PCR rounds, done with slightly modified ARM-PCR. Each of the first two PCR rounds ran nine to ten cycles with TRBV1-TRBV30 forward and C-beta reverse primers. TCRdb used MiXCR to reprocess the multiplex PCR reads, holding one entry per CDR3 protein. The table lists about 130,000 distinct CDR3 sequences, 60% to 80% of them singletons. This entry belongs to a study of tumor-infiltrating lymphocytes in primary liver carcinoma. Points from the study as a whole: The study found only about 8-24% of top clones in all five tumor regions. In tumor-adjacent and tumor-blood pairs, overlap was lower than in tumor region pairs.

This receptor was taken from a woman between 55 and 75 years old with primary liver carcinoma and hepatitis B virus infection. Sequencing was done on a sample of liver tumor tissue from sampling region 3. The subset is: tumor region T3, left-lateral pole. V is TRBV27 and J is TRBJ2-7; TRBD2 is a possible D gene (5 bases). The CDR3 loop is CASSLKGGTYEQYF. The CDR3 region has the DNA TGTGCCAGCAGTTTAAAAGGAGGAACCTACGAGCAGTACTTC.